This TCR beta chain was retrieved from a study of long-term antiretroviral therapy in people with HIV. Study-wide results and caveats: For ART adherence, viral resistance and therapy changes, no data were available.

This clone showed up just once. Its antigen is unknown. It was version v3.0 of the immunoSEQ assay that was run at survey level. TCRdb's copy holds only in-frame clones and misses some; the assay was immunoSEQ multiplex PCR. The profile shows 9,500 to 13,000 clones, roughly 90% of them singletons. Among participants with HIV, every one received treatment in the United States. This specimen was unsorted PBMCs, taken 0.2 years before starting antiretroviral therapy. The source is a woman in her thirties or forties with HIV.

The CDR3 is CASSDLGPQHF. Written as DNA, the CDR3 is TGTGCCAGCAGTGATTTAGGGCCCCAGCATTTT. The chain joins TRBV6-1 to TRBJ1-5; the D is unclear. The length of the CDR3 is 11 residues. Germline V CDR1 and CDR2: MNHNS, SASEGT. Deletions cut 3 bases from V and 9 bases from J, with 6 bases between.